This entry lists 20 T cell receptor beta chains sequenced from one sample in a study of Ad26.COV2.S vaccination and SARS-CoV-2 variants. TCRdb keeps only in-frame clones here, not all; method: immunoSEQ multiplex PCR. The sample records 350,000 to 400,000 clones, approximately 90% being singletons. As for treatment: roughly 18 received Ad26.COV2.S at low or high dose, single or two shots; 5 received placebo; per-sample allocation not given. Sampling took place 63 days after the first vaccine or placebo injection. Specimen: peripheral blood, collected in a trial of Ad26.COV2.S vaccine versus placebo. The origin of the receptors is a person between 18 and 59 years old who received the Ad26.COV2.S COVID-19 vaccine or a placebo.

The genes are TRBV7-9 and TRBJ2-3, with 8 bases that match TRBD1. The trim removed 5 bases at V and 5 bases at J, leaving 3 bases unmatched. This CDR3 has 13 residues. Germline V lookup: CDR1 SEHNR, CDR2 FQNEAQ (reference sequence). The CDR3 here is CASSTGTGDTQYF. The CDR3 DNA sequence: TGTGCCAGCAGCACTGGGACAGGAGATACGCAGTATTTT.

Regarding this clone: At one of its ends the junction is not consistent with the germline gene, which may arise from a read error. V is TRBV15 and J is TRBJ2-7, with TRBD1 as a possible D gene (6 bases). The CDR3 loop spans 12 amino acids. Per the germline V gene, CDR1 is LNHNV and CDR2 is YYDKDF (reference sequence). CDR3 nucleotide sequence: TGTGCCACCGAATTCCCCGTGACAGGATGTGACTTC. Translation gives CATEFPVTGCDF.

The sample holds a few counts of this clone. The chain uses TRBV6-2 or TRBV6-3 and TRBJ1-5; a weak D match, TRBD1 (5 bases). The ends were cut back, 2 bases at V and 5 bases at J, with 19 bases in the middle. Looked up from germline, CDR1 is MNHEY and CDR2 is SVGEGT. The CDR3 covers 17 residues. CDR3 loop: CASSYSGRGVEDQPQHF. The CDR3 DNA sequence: TGTGCCAGCAGTTACAGTGGACGGGGGGTAGAGGATCAGCCCCAGCATTTT.

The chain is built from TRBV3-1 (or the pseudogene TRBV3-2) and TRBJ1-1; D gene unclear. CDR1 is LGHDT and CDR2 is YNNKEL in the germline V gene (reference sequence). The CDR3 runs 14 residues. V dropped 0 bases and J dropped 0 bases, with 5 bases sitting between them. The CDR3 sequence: CASSQELMNTEAFF. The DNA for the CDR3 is TGTGCCAGCAGCCAAGAGCTAATGAACACTGAAGCTTTCTTT.

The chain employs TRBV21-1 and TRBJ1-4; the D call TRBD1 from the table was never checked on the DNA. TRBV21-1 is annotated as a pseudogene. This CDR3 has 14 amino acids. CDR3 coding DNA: TGTGCCAGATTAACAGGGGCCCAAAATGAAAAACTGTTTTTT. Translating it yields CARLTGAQNEKLFF.

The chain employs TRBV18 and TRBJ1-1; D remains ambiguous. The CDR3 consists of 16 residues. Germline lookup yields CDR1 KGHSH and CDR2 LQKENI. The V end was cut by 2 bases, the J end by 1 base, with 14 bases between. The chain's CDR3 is CASSPSYGSQNTEAFF. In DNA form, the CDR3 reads TGTGCCAGCTCACCATCTTACGGGAGCCAGAACACTGAAGCTTTCTTT.

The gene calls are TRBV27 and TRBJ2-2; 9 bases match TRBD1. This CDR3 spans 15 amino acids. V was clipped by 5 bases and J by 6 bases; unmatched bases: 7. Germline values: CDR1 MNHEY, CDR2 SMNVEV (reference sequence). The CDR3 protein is CASSLLQGAAGELFF. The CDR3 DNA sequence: TGTGCCAGCAGTCTCCTACAGGGGGCCGCCGGGGAGCTGTTTTTT.

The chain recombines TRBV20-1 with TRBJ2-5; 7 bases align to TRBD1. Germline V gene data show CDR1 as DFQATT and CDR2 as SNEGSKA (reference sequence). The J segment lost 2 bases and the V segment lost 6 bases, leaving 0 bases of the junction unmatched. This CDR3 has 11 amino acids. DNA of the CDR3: TGCAGTGCGGGACAGCAAGAGACCCAGTACTTC. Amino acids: CSAGQQETQYF.

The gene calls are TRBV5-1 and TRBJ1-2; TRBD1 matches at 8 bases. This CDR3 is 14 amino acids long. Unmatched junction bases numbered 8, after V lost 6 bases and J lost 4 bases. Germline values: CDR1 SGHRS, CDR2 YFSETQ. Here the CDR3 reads CASTSGGGSYGYTF. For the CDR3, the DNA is TGCGCCAGCACTTCAGGGGGCGGGAGCTATGGCTACACCTTC.

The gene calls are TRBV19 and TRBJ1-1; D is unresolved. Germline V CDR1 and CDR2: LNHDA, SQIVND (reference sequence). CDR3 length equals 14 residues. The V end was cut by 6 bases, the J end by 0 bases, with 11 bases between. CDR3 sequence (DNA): TGTGCCAGTAGCCCCCCCGGGGTGAACACTGAAGCTTTCTTT. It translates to CASSPPGVNTEAFF.

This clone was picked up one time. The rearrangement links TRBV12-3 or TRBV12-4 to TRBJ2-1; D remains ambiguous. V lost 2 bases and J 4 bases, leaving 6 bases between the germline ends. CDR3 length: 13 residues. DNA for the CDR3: TGTGCCAGCAGTTTAAGTCGATACAATGAGCAGTTCTTC. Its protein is CASSLSRYNEQFF.

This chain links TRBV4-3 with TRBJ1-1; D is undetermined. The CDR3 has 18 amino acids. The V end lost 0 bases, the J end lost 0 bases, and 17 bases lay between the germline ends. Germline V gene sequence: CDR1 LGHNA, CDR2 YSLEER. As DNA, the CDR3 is TGCGCCAGCAGCCAAGATACCCCTCTTAAGAGCCTGAACACTGAAGCTTTCTTT. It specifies CASSQDTPLKSLNTEAFF.

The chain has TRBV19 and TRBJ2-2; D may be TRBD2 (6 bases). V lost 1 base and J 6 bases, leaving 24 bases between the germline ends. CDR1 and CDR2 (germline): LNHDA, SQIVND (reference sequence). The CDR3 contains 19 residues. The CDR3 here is CASSIGRGITTWEAGELFF. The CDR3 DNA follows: TGTGCCAGTAGTATAGGAAGGGGAATTACTACCTGGGAGGCCGGGGAGCTGTTTTTT.

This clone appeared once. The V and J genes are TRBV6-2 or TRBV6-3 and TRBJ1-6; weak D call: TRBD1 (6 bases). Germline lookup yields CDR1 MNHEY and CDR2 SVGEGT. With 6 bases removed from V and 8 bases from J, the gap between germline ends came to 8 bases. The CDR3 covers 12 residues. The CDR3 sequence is CASSHRDSPLHF. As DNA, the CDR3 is TGTGCCAGCAGCCACAGGGATTCACCCCTCCACTTT.

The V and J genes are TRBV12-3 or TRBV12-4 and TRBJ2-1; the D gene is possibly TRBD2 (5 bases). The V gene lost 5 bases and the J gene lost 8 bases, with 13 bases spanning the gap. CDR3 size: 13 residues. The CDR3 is CASSPTRFDEQFF. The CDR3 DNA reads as TGTGCCAGCAGTCCCACTAGGTTCGATGAGCAGTTCTTC.

DNA for the CDR3: TGTGCCAGCAGCCGATGGGACAGCGGAATGAACACTGAAGCTTTCTTT. Translation gives CASSRWDSGMNTEAFF. The V gene is TRBV3-1 (or the pseudogene TRBV3-2), the J gene TRBJ1-1; 7 nucleotides agree with TRBD1. CDR3 length equals 16 residues. The V gene's germline CDR1 is LGHDT and CDR2 YNNKEL (reference sequence). With V trimmed by 4 bases and J by 0 bases, 8 bases remained unmatched.

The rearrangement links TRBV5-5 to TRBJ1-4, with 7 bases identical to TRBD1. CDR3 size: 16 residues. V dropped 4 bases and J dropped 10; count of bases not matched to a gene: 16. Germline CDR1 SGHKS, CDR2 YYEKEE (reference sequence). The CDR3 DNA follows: TGTGCCAGCAGCGTTCAACCCGGGACAGACGTTGGAAAACTGTTTTTT. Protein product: CASSVQPGTDVGKLFF.

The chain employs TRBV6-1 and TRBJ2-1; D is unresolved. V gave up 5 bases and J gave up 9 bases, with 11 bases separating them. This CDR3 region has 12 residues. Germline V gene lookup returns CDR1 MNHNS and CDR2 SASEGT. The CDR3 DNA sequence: TGTGCCAGCAGTCCATTAGCCGGTGAGCAGTTCTTC. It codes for CASSPLAGEQFF.

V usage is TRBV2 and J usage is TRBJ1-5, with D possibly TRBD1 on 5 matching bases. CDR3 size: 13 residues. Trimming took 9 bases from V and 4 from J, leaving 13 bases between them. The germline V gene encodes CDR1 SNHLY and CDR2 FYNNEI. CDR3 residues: CASARDVNQPQHF. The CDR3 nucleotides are TGTGCCAGTGCAAGGGACGTTAATCAGCCCCAGCATTTT.

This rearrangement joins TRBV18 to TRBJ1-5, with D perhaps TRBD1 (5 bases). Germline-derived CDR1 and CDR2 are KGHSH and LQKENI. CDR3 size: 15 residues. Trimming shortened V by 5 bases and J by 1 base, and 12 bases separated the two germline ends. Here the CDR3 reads CASSKMAGSNQPQHF. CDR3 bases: TGTGCCAGCTCAAAAATGGCAGGGAGCAATCAGCCCCAGCATTTT.